These 11 T cell receptor beta chains originate from one sample sequenced in a study of naive and memory T cell subsets. Whole-study findings and limits: Naive repertoires, especially CD8, held a few larger clonotypes, possibly memory cells re-expressing CD45RA.

Two oligonucleotides, mixed equimolar, formed the beta constant-region primer covering TRBC1 and TRBC2. Nested alpha and beta constant-region primers with the SP2 primer drove four PCR rounds on ligated cDNA. TCRdb processed the UMI-ligation and nested PCR reads anew with MiXCR; each CDR3 protein has one entry. Of roughly 100,000 distinct CDR3 sequences in the sample, approximately 14% were seen once. Their recognized antigens are unknown. Sequenced input: naive CD8+ T cells from blood. The source of these receptors is a human donor in good health.

A few counts support this clonotype. The rearrangement uses TRBV20-1 and TRBJ2-7; perhaps TRBD2 as D (6 bases). Germline CDR1 is DFQATT and CDR2 is SNEGSKA (reference sequence). With 1 base removed from V and 2 bases from J, the gap between germline ends came to 15 bases. The CDR3 has 15 residues. CDR3 in amino acids: CSARALGSGPYEQYF. In DNA form, the CDR3 reads TGCAGTGCTAGAGCCTTGGGTAGCGGACCCTACGAGCAGTACTTC.

There are many counts of this clonotype. This chain connects TRBV27 to TRBJ1-1, with 7 bases fitting TRBD1. This CDR3 has 13 amino acids. With V trimmed by 3 bases and J by 4 bases, 2 bases remained unmatched. Germline V gives CDR1 MNHEY, CDR2 SMNVEV (reference sequence). The CDR3 sequence is CASSFDRVTEAFF. CDR3 bases: TGTGCCAGCAGTTTCGACAGGGTCACTGAAGCTTTCTTT.

There are many counts of this clonotype. DNA of the CDR3: TGTGCCAGCAGCTTAGGGGGAACCGGGGAGCTGTTTTTT. It is translated as CASSLGGTGELFF. V and J are TRBV7-6 and TRBJ2-2; the D is unclear. The length of the CDR3 is 13 residues. V lost 1 base to trimming and J lost 5 bases, with 5 bases between them. Germline lookup yields CDR1 SGHVS and CDR2 FNYEAQ.

The J gene is TRBJ2-1, the V gene TRBV7-9; possibly TRBD1 or TRBD2 for D (5 bases each). V dropped 8 bases and J dropped 9 bases, with 17 bases sitting between them. The CDR3 is 13 amino acids. The germline V gene has CDR1 SEHNR and CDR2 FQNEAQ (reference sequence). The DNA of the CDR3 is TGTGCCAGCCACACTCGAGGGGCCACTGAGCAGTTCTTC. Translating gives CASHTRGATEQFF.

This clonotype was found a few times. The chain recombines TRBV6-2 or TRBV6-3 with TRBJ1-1; maybe TRBD1 (6 bases). The CDR3 totals 11 residues. Germline CDR1 reads MNHEY; CDR2 reads SVGEGT. The V end lost 7 bases, the J end lost 8 bases, and 11 bases lay between the germline ends. Here the CDR3 DNA reads TGTGCCAGCACCATTGGGGGCGAAGCTTTCTTT. Protein sequence: CASTIGGEAFF.

This clonotype was seen at least ten times. The CDR3 region is CASSLGGDSSPTSYEQYF. CDR3 bases: TGTGCCAGCAGCTTGGGTGGGGACTCTTCTCCTACATCCTACGAGCAGTACTTC. V usage is TRBV7-9 and J usage is TRBJ2-7; D possibly corresponds to TRBD2 (6 bases). V lost 3 bases, J lost 1 base, and 22 bases lay in between. This CDR3 has 18 amino acids. Germline V gives CDR1 SEHNR, CDR2 FQNEAQ (reference sequence).

The chain joins TRBV28 to TRBJ1-5; 8 nucleotides line up with TRBD1. The J segment lost 4 bases and the V segment lost 3 bases, leaving 2 bases of the junction unmatched. The CDR3 spans 14 residues. Germline V gene data show CDR1 as MDHEN and CDR2 as SYDVKM. CDR3 amino acids: CASSFWTGNQPQHF. The CDR3 DNA follows: TGTGCCAGCAGTTTCTGGACAGGGAATCAGCCCCAGCATTTT.

This clonotype occurred a few times. The chain has TRBV6-6 and TRBJ2-7; D might be TRBD1 (5 bases). This CDR3 region has 13 residues. CDR1 and CDR2 (germline): MNHNY, SVGAGI (reference sequence). The V end lost 2 bases, the J end lost 3 bases, and 8 bases lay between the germline ends. CDR3 region: CASSYDDSYEQYF. The CDR3, as DNA: TGTGCCAGCAGTTACGACGACAGCTACGAGCAGTACTTC.

This clonotype has at least ten counts. The CDR3: CASSHGSSGEAFF. As DNA, the CDR3 is TGTGCCAGCAGCCACGGGTCCAGCGGTGAAGCTTTCTTT. The V call is TRBV4-2, the J call TRBJ1-1; the D is unclear. Trimming removed 3 bases at V and 7 bases at J, with 12 bases between. The CDR3 runs to 13 residues. CDR1 and CDR2 from the germline V gene are LGHNA and YNFKEQ.

Ten or more counts support this clonotype. The rearrangement uses TRBV5-4 and TRBJ2-5; the D gene is possibly TRBD1 (5 bases). Trimming cost V 0 bases and J 4 bases, with 7 bases left between them. The CDR3 is made up of 13 amino acids. The V gene's germline CDR1 is SGHNT and CDR2 YYREEE (reference sequence). CDR3 DNA: TGTGCCAGCAGCTTGGGTCAGGGAGAGACCCAGTACTTC. Translation: CASSLGQGETQYF.

This clonotype has a handful of counts. The chain is built from TRBV9 and TRBJ2-1, with 13 nucleotides matching TRBD2. After removal of 4 bases from V and 6 bases from J, the junction contained 4 bases not matched to a gene. Germline-derived CDR1 and CDR2 are SGDLS and YYNGEE. The CDR3 has 15 residues. Written as DNA, the CDR3 is TGTGCCAGCAGCTTAGGGACTAGCGGGGCCAATGAGCAGTTCTTC. Protein sequence: CASSLGTSGANEQFF.